Listed below are T cell receptor beta chains from one sample, sequenced in a study of blood T cell repertoires in COVID-19. This table comes from immunoSEQ multiplex PCR, and its TCRdb copy is limited to in-frame clones, with some not included. The table includes approximately 240,000 clones, roughly nine tenths detected once. Sequencing was performed on PBMCs or T cells enriched from blood (not recorded which). The receptor set was obtained from a woman aged 18-29 years in a cohort exposed to, infected with or recovered from COVID-19 (not recorded which). Each CDR3 is given with its conserved first and last residue. A D gene is named only where the DNA matches it firmly. A clone size is listed for some rows: how often the clone was seen (once, few, many), or a class if it is expanded.

TRBD1,TRBJ1-1,-,TRBV7-9,CASSMTGTGGFF,TGTGCCAGCAGCATGACCGGGACAGGTGGTTTCTTT
-,TRBJ2-7,-,TRBV29-1,CSVRYANEQYF,TGCAGCGTCCGATATGCTAACGAGCAGTACTTC
TRBD1,TRBJ1-3,once,TRBV5-4,CASSLGQGVLGNTIYF,TGTGCCAGCAGCCTGGGACAGGGGGTCCTTGGAAACACCATATATTTT
TRBD1,TRBJ1-2,-,TRBV2,CASRGGQGGGYTF,TGTGCCAGCAGGGGTGGACAGGGAGGAGGCTACACCTTC
TRBD1,TRBJ1-1,-,TRBV7-9,CASSFTGTGYTEAFF,TGTGCCAGCAGCTTCACCGGGACAGGCTACACTGAAGCTTTCTTT
-,TRBJ1-5,few,TRBV19,CASSIGGFNQPQHF,TGTGCCAGTAGTATTGGCGGCTTCAATCAGCCCCAGCATTTT
-,TRBJ2-1,-,TRBV30,CAWSPGLTQQFF,TGTGCCTGGAGTCCAGGACTGACTCAGCAGTTCTTC
TRBD2,TRBJ2-7,-,TRBV24-1,CATSDSGTSGTYEQYF,TGTGCCACCAGTGATTCGGGGACTAGCGGAACCTACGAGCAGTACTTC
-,TRBJ2-2,-,TRBV9,CASRGGGANTGELFF,TGTGCCAGCAGAGGAGGAGGGGCGAACACCGGGGAGCTGTTTTTT
TRBD1,TRBJ1-6,-,TRBV5-4,CASSRDSTLGSPLHF,TGTGCCAGCAGCCGGGACAGCACCTTGGGGTCACCCCTCCACTTT
-,TRBJ1-2,-,TRBV27,CASSFSRDGGYTF,TGTGCCAGCAGTTTTTCCAGGGATGGTGGCTACACCTTC
-,TRBJ2-1,-,TRBV5-4,CASSLLYNEQFF,TGTGCCAGCAGCTTGCTGTACAATGAGCAGTTCTTC
TRBD2,TRBJ2-2,-,TRBV29-1,CSVELAGTGELFF,TGCAGCGTTGAGCTAGCGGGCACCGGGGAGCTGTTTTTT
TRBD1,TRBJ2-1,-,TRBV28,CASSFLQGDLTNEQFF,TGTGCCAGCAGCTTTCTGCAGGGGGATCTAACCAATGAGCAGTTCTTC
TRBD1,TRBJ1-4,-,TRBV7-9,CASSPGQGGEKLFF,TGTGCCAGCAGCCCGGGACAGGGTGGTGAAAAACTGTTTTTT
-,TRBJ1-1,-,TRBV20-1,CSALGDTEAFF,TGCAGTGCTCTGGGCGACACTGAAGCTTTCTTT
-,TRBJ2-6,-,TRBV27,CASSLFFSSGANVLTF,TGTGCCAGCAGTTTATTTTTCAGCTCTGGGGCCAACGTCCTGACTTTC
-,TRBJ2-4,-,TRBV3-1/TRBV3-2,CASSPRVSGTKNIQYF,TGTGCCAGCAGCCCTAGGGTTAGCGGAACTAAAAACATTCAGTACTTC
-,TRBJ1-5,-,TRBV6-5,CASSLLGENQPQHF,TGTGCCAGCAGTTTACTAGGTGAAAATCAGCCCCAGCATTTT
TRBD1,TRBJ1-5,-,TRBV28,CATKQGGLNQPQHF,TGTGCCACCAAACAGGGGGGCCTCAATCAGCCCCAGCATTTT
-,TRBJ1-1,-,TRBV20-1,CSVSLNTEAFF,TGCAGTGTGTCCCTTAACACTGAAGCTTTCTTT
-,TRBJ2-2,-,TRBV7-6,CASSRGATGELFF,TGTGCCAGCAGTCGAGGTGCCACCGGGGAGCTGTTTTTT
-,TRBJ1-6,-,TRBV19,CASCPDSLDNSPLHF,TGTGCCAGTTGCCCGGACAGCCTTGATAATTCACCCCTCCACTTT
TRBD1,TRBJ1-5,-,TRBV3-1/TRBV3-2,CASSPGTGEQPQHF,TGTGCCAGCAGCCCAGGAACAGGGGAACAGCCCCAGCATTTT
TRBD2,TRBJ2-3,once,TRBV9,CASSPRGLAGGPDTDTQYF,TGTGCCAGCAGCCCCCGGGGACTAGCGGGGGGGCCGGACACAGATACGCAGTATTTT
-,TRBJ2-1,-,TRBV6-4,CASSDRGEQFF,TGTGCCAGCAGTGATCGCGGGGAGCAGTTCTTC
TRBD1,TRBJ1-6,-,TRBV11-2,CASSLFGTGFSPLHF,TGTGCCAGCAGCCTCTTCGGGACAGGTTTTTCACCCCTCCACTTT
-,TRBJ2-7,-,TRBV19,CASSIGVQAPLHEQYF,TGTGCCAGTAGTATAGGGGTCCAGGCTCCCCTCCACGAGCAGTACTTC
-,TRBJ1-1,-,TRBV28,CASSLSFEGAVENTEAFF,TGTGCCAGCAGTTTATCATTCGAGGGCGCAGTGGAGAACACTGAAGCTTTCTTT
TRBD2,TRBJ2-7,-,TRBV19,CASSISGTSVYEQYF,TGTGCCAGTAGTATCAGCGGGACTAGCGTCTACGAGCAGTACTTC
-,TRBJ1-2,-,TRBV10-3,CAIRGLFFSNYGYTF,TGTGCCATCAGGGGGCTATTCTTCTCGAACTATGGCTACACCTTC
-,TRBJ2-1,once,TRBV7-6,CASSLAPDSSSYNEQFF,TGTGCCAGCAGCTTAGCGCCGGACTCCAGCTCCTACAATGAGCAGTTCTTC
-,TRBJ1-5,-,TRBV5-5,CASTRDTNQPQHF,TGTGCCAGCACCCGGGACACCAATCAGCCCCAGCATTTT
-,TRBJ1-2,-,TRBV24-1,CATSDLRVNYGYTF,TGTGCCACCAGTGATTTGCGGGTGAACTATGGCTACACCTTC
-,TRBJ2-3,once,TRBV7-3,CASSLLGADTQYF,TGTGCCAGCAGCCTCCTAGGGGCGGATACGCAGTATTTT
-,TRBJ2-2,-,TRBV11-2,CASRGGRDPDTGELFF,TGTGCCAGCAGGGGGGGGCGGGACCCAGACACCGGGGAGCTGTTTTTT
TRBD2,TRBJ2-1,once,TRBV11-3,CASSLQRGREQFF,TGTGCCAGCAGCTTACAGCGGGGACGGGAGCAGTTCTTC
-,TRBJ1-6,-,TRBV28,CATLEGQYNSPLHF,TGTGCCACACTCGAGGGACAATATAATTCACCCCTCCACTTT
-,TRBJ1-2,-,TRBV7-6,CASSSGPGHRNYGYTF,TGTGCCAGCAGCTCAGGTCCGGGACACAGAAACTATGGCTACACCTTC
-,TRBJ2-7,-,TRBV18,CASSNREGATYEQYF,TGTGCCAGCTCAAACAGGGAAGGAGCCACCTACGAGCAGTACTTC
-,TRBJ2-7,-,TRBV15,CATSRSGDGTYEQYF,TGTGCCACCAGCAGATCGGGGGACGGAACCTACGAGCAGTACTTC
-,TRBJ1-1,-,TRBV29-1,CSVETAGKGTRAFF,TGCAGCGTTGAGACGGCAGGGAAAGGGACTAGAGCTTTCTTT